These 15 T cell receptor beta chains share one sample of origin, sequenced in a study of blood T cells in healthy people across ages. Using a J-beta primer mix together with a sample-barcoded 5' primer, a second PCR was run for roughly 6 to 12 cycles. TCRdb processed the 5' RACE reads anew with MiXCR; each CDR3 protein has one entry. The sample holds under 1,000,000 distinct CDR3 sequences, approximately 35% seen once. The material sequenced was blood. The receptors here all came from a man between 18 and 29 years old in good health.

This clonotype was counted ten times or more. The chain combines TRBV12-3 or TRBV12-4 with TRBJ2-7; 13 bases map to TRBD2. The CDR3 contains 15 residues. J lost 4 bases, V lost 6 bases, and 6 bases had no gene match. The CDR3 DNA follows: TGTGCCAGCAGCCCGGGGACTAGCGGGGTATACGAGCAGTACTTC. This gives the protein CASSPGTSGVYEQYF.

This clonotype was seen more than once but under ten times. The CDR3 region is CAGGQGGNEQFF. The CDR3 DNA follows: TGTGCCGGGGGACAGGGGGGAAATGAGCAGTTCTTC. The chain combines TRBV6-6 with TRBJ2-1; 11 bases align to TRBD1. The V gene end was trimmed by 11 bases and the J gene end by 7 bases; junction bases not matched to a gene: 4. The CDR3 runs 12 residues. Per the germline V gene, CDR1 is MNHNY and CDR2 is SVGAGI (reference sequence).

About this clonotype: This could be a read error, since a much larger clone is one nucleotide away. The V and J genes are TRBV10-3 and TRBJ2-1, with D uncertain. The ends were cut back, 11 bases at V and 1 base at J, with 15 bases in the middle. The germline CDR1 and CDR2 sequences are ENHRY and SYGVKD. The length of the CDR3 is 14 residues. For the CDR3, the DNA is TGTGCCTCGAGCCAGCCTGCATCCTACAATGAGCAGTTCTTC. This translates into CASSQPASYNEQFF.

This clonotype was picked up many times. CDR3 amino acids: CASSLTPGDRGFGYTF. CDR3 DNA sequence: TGTGCCAGCAGCCTCACACCGGGGGACAGGGGGTTTGGCTACACCTTC. The chain employs TRBV7-3 and TRBJ1-2; 11 bases map to TRBD1. Trimming at V came to 5 bases and at J to 7 bases, leaving 12 bases not matched to a gene. Per germline, CDR1 SGHTA and CDR2 FQGTGA. The CDR3 sequence is 16 residues long.

The chain carries TRBV7-9 and TRBJ2-1; tentative D call: TRBD1 (5 bases). The CDR3 loop spans 14 amino acids. Germline V gives CDR1 SEHNR, CDR2 FQNEAQ (reference sequence). V shed 4 bases and J shed 8 bases, with 15 bases lying between them. CDR3: CASSSLGAFDEQFF. CDR3 in DNA: TGTGCCAGCAGCTCCCTTGGGGCTTTCGATGAGCAGTTCTTC.

There are a few counts of this clonotype. The chain is built from TRBV27 and TRBJ2-1; no reliable D call. Trimming pared 6 bases from V and 5 bases from J, leaving 5 bases between. The CDR3 spans 11 residues. Germline lookup yields CDR1 MNHEY and CDR2 SMNVEV (reference sequence). The DNA of the CDR3 is TGTGCCAGCAGCATCAACAATGAGCAGTTCTTC. This sequence encodes CASSINNEQFF.

The rearrangement uses TRBV7-6 and TRBJ1-3, with 7 bases fitting TRBD1. The CDR3 extends over 19 amino acids. Germline CDR1 and CDR2: SGHVS and FNYEAQ. V dropped 5 bases and J dropped 0; count of bases not matched to a gene: 16. The CDR3 region has the DNA TGTGCCAGCAGCAAACGACAGGGAGGGAGTTTAAGCTCTGGAAACACCATATATTTT. This translates into CASSKRQGGSLSSGNTIYF. Combining the CDR3 with reference TRBV7-6 and TRBJ1-3 gives the whole variable domain GAGVSQSPRYKVTKRGQDVALRCDPISGHVSLYWYRQALGQGPEFLTYFNYEAQQDKSGLPNDRFSAERPEGSISTLTIQRTEQRDSAMYRCASSKRQGGSLSSGNTIYFGEGSWLTVV.

At least ten counts were recorded for this clonotype. The chain is built from TRBV10-3 and TRBJ2-1; 9 bases align to TRBD2. The CDR3 is 13 residues long. V lost 10 bases and J lost 2; bases outside the gene matches: 3. Looked up from germline, CDR1 is ENHRY and CDR2 is SYGVKD. CDR3 sequence: CATAGGTYNEQFF. The DNA for the CDR3 is TGTGCCACCGCGGGGGGGACCTACAATGAGCAGTTCTTC.

This chain joins TRBV7-3 and TRBJ2-1; D is undetermined. The CDR3 runs 11 residues. Germline CDR1 is SGHTA and CDR2 is FQGTGA. V gave up 8 bases and J gave up 7 bases, with 9 bases separating them. As DNA, the CDR3 is TGTGCCAGCCCGGGCCTTAATGAGCAGTTCTTC. Its protein is CASPGLNEQFF.

J is TRBJ2-1 and V is TRBV12-3 or TRBV12-4, with TRBD2 identical over 8 bases. This CDR3 is built from 15 residues. The ends lost 7 bases at V and 2 bases at J; junction bases unmatched: 7. The CDR3 DNA reads as TGTGCCAGCACCGCAGCGGGGGCCGCCTACAATGAGCAGTTCTTC. This translates into CASTAAGAAYNEQFF.

This clonotype was recorded many times. The J gene is TRBJ2-7, the V gene TRBV20-1; D unclear. The length of the CDR3 is 11 residues. Germline CDR1 is DFQATT and CDR2 is SNEGSKA (reference sequence). Between the trimmed V and J ends, which lost 3 bases and 7 bases, there was a span of 10 bases. CDR3 residues: CSASIVGEQYF. The CDR3 coding sequence is TGCAGTGCTAGCATCGTTGGAGAGCAGTACTTC.

This clonotype was detected only a few times. This rearrangement joins TRBV6-5 to TRBJ2-7; no clear D. Germline V lookup: CDR1 MNHEY, CDR2 SVGAGI. V was trimmed by 0 bases and J by 10 bases, leaving 13 bases between them. The CDR3 runs 13 residues. CDR3 sequence (DNA): TGTGCCAGCAGTTACTCTAATCGGAGCCCTCAGTACTTC. It codes for CASSYSNRSPQYF.

The chain is built from TRBV20-1 and TRBJ1-1; unclear D gene. Germline values: CDR1 DFQATT, CDR2 SNEGSKA (reference sequence). Trimming cost V 2 bases and J 4 bases, with 17 bases left between them. There are 15 residues in the CDR3. The CDR3 protein is CSARKTLTVSTEAFF. CDR3 in DNA: TGCAGTGCTAGAAAGACTCTAACGGTGAGCACTGAAGCTTTCTTT.

This clonotype has more than one count but fewer than ten. The chain recombines TRBV7-2 with TRBJ2-1; tentatively, D is TRBD1 (6 bases). CDR1 is SGHTA and CDR2 is FQGNSA in the germline V gene. Trimming took 7 bases from V and 9 from J, leaving 22 bases between them. The length of the CDR3 is 15 residues. The CDR3 coding sequence is TGTGCCAGCACCACGAACCACAGGGAGTTAGGTGAGCAGTTCTTC. It encodes CASTTNHRELGEQFF.

A few counts support this clonotype. The chain recombines TRBV12-3 or TRBV12-4 with TRBJ2-7; a possible D gene is TRBD1 (5 bases). V gave up 2 bases and J gave up 0 bases, with 14 bases separating them. The CDR3 runs 16 residues. CDR3 residues: CASSLLGQESSYEQYF. The CDR3 bases are TGTGCCAGCAGTTTACTGGGGCAGGAGAGCTCCTACGAGCAGTACTTC.